This T cell receptor (beta chain) derives from a study of spatial heterogeneity in lung cancer. Study background: Unique TCR and UMI combinations averaged more than ten appearances each in raw reads.

This CDR3 spans 16 amino acids. The V gene's germline CDR1 is MNHEY and CDR2 SVGEGT. V dropped 6 bases and J dropped 4 bases, with 22 bases sitting between them. The study, taken as a whole, reports: Circulating ubiquitous expanded tumor TCRs were observed more frequently at resection than at follow-up.

TCRdb reanalysed the 5' RACE reads using MiXCR and keeps one entry per CDR3 protein. The repertoire includes tens of thousands of distinct CDR3 sequences, approximately 5.2% of them detected once, and roughly 25% sits in the top ten. This clonotype was detected many times. The antigen remains undetermined. Regarding time point: sample taken at primary tumor resection. Unsorted whole RNA samples from tumor, nontumor lung or frozen PBMC were sequenced. This chain links TRBV6-2 or TRBV6-3 with TRBJ2-7; TRBD1 is a possible D gene (6 bases). This material consisted of PBMCs, taken at surgery. The origin of this receptor is a female donor with early-stage non-small cell lung cancer. In nucleotides, the CDR3 is TGTGCCAGCAGACTCTCCCCCCGACAGGTCGGATACGAGCAGTACTTC. It yields the protein CASRLSPRQVGYEQYF.